Below, one TCR beta chain is given with its context. Its specificity is unknown. Stated time point: pre-sensitization, week 0. Treatment denoted: therapeutic diphenylcyclopropenone sensitization with weekly scalp DPC. Blood sampling preceded each patch test application. This entry belongs to a study of human T cells and chemical hapten exposure. Whole-study context: Patch testing placed 0.01% DPC on the upper back, with readings at 6 days.

One entry per CDR3 protein, called by TCRdb with MiXCR from the RACE reads. This table holds roughly 110,000 distinct CDR3 sequences, 10% to 15% found once. Study observations and caveats: Unchanged with DPC sensitization were TCRs above 1 in 1000 frequency. Expanded TCRs grouped into significantly more large CDR3 similarity clusters than controls produced.

Germline CDR1 DFQATT, CDR2 SNEGSKA (reference sequence). Losses at the gene ends were 3 bases for V and 3 bases for J; bases not matched to a gene: 8. The CDR3 extends over 14 amino acids. The chain combines TRBV20-1 with TRBJ2-7, with 7 bases matching TRBD1. The receptor was isolated from a woman in her forties or fifties with alopecia areata. Some clones in this sample may be carry-over from other donors' samples. The sample here was whole blood, taken in connection with sensitization to the hapten diphenylcyclopropenone (DPC). For the CDR3, the DNA is TGCAGTGCTAGCAAGGGGGCGGACCACTACGAGCAGTACTTC. Its protein product is CSASKGADHYEQYF.